The entry below gives a single TCR beta chain sequence along with its context. Its antigen is not known. The PCR contained 60 Vbeta and 13 Jbeta primers. Study processing details: Unique TCR beta chains numbered approximately 76 million in a later analysis, with about 11 million shared. The method was immunoSEQ multiplex PCR; TCRdb's version includes in-frame clones alone and lacks a portion of them. That table is the source of V, J and clone size, and D and trimming were worked out from the DNA. The sample holds tens of thousands of clones, 60% to 85% seen once. This sample is drawn from a study of cytomegalovirus exposure and HLA in healthy donors. For the study at large: HLA-typed donors contributed some 87 million unique TCRs, which were held in an early data release.

Germline values: CDR1 SGHVS, CDR2 FQNEAQ. Deletions cut 1 base from V and 3 bases from J, with 7 bases between. The CDR3 length is 14 residues. The study's findings and limits: An analysis done earlier found most TCR beta V segments productive about 90% or about 30% of the time. Cytomegalovirus-associated TCR beta chains were listed, numbering some 150.

The source material was PBMCs. The V gene is TRBV7-8, the J gene TRBJ2-1; D not certain. The clonotype was recovered from a man aged 35 to 55 in good health and CMV-seronegative. The CDR3 sequence: CASSLEIFYNEQFF. CDR3 DNA: TGTGCCAGCAGCTTAGAAATCTTCTACAATGAGCAGTTCTTC.